The following is a T cell receptor (beta chain) sequence with its context. The V gene's germline CDR1 is MNHEY and CDR2 SVGEGT. V was shortened by 3 bases and J by 7 bases, with 12 bases between the two germline ends. The CDR3 has 13 residues. This sample was taken from a study of blood T cell repertoires in COVID-19. On the study more broadly: Acute-phase and convalescent COVID-19 samples originated in the United States, Italy and Spain. Nucleic acid was either cDNA or gDNA, and it came from T cells, B-cell-depleted T cells, or PBMCs.

In the original analysis: Reference gene primers were amplified, and this amplification served to estimate nucleated cell counts. Libraries were prepared by immunoSEQ multiplex PCR; TCRdb keeps only in-frame clonotypes and omits some of them. V and J calls and clone size are given by that table; D and trimming were obtained from the DNA. Counted here are fewer than 40,000 clones, approximately 80% occurring once; the ten biggest clones make up around a third. This receptor was obtained from a man aged 80 or over with acute or convalescent COVID-19. The J gene is TRBJ1-2, the V gene TRBV6-2 or TRBV6-3; D is perhaps TRBD1 (5 bases). Sequencing was carried out using peripheral blood. Written as DNA, the CDR3 is TGTGCCAGCAGTTATCTAGGGGTCGGTGGCTACACCTTC. Its protein is CASSYLGVGGYTF.